Each of the 17 T cell receptor beta chains below was sequenced from the same sample in a study of T cells in Graves' hyperthyroidism and ophthalmopathy. There were TCR beta CDR3 regions amplified from RNA transcripts. TCR CDR3 regions were first amplified by RT-PCR with HTBI primers. From the multiplex PCR reads, TCRdb called clonotypes with MiXCR, one entry per CDR3 protein. The sample holds about 350,000 distinct CDR3 sequences; about 14% are singletons and the top ten take roughly 24%. The sequencing sample was made of blood. The receptor source for this set is a woman younger than 45 with Graves' hyperthyroidism.

This clonotype was picked up many times. The genes are TRBV30 and TRBJ2-7, with 8 bases fitting TRBD2. The junction had 5 bases not matched to a gene; V was cut back by 0 bases and J by 4 bases. CDR3 length: 14 residues. CDR1 GTSNPN and CDR2 SVGIG come from the germline V gene (reference sequence). This CDR3 reads CAWSVSSGSYEQYF. The CDR3, as DNA: TGTGCCTGGAGTGTGTCTAGCGGGTCTTACGAGCAGTACTTC.

This clonotype was recorded at least ten times. CDR3 in amino acids: CAWSPGPVNTEAFF. For the CDR3, the DNA is TGTGCCTGGAGCCCGGGGCCGGTTAACACTGAAGCTTTCTTT. The chain links TRBV30 to TRBJ1-1, with D maybe TRBD1 (5 bases). Germline CDR1 GTSNPN, CDR2 SVGIG (reference sequence). Trimming cost V 3 bases and J 2 bases, with 13 bases left between them. This CDR3 is 14 amino acids long.

With regard to this clonotype: Since a much larger clone is just one base distant, this may be a read error. The chain joins TRBV20-1 to TRBJ2-7; 8 bases fit TRBD2. Per germline, CDR1 DFQATT and CDR2 SNEGSKA (reference sequence). The CDR3 covers 13 residues. The ends lost 3 bases at V and 6 bases at J; junction bases unmatched: 7. In DNA form, the CDR3 reads TGCAGTGCTAGGGATACTAGCGGATGCGAGCAGTACTTC. It translates to CSARDTSGCEQYF.

This rearrangement joins TRBV19 to TRBJ1-5, with 8 positions matching TRBD1. This CDR3 is 18 amino acids long. Trimming at V came to 4 bases and at J to 0 bases, leaving 11 bases not matched to a gene. CDR1 LNHDA and CDR2 SQIVND come from the germline V gene (reference sequence). The CDR3 protein is CASSTWGQVTVSNQPQHF. The CDR3 nucleotides read TGTGCCAGTAGTACGTGGGGACAGGTAACCGTTAGCAATCAGCCCCAGCATTTT.

The gene calls are TRBV14 and TRBJ1-6; 9 bases fit TRBD1. The germline gives CDR1 SGHDN, CDR2 FVKESK. Trimming at V came to 6 bases and at J to 8 bases, leaving 8 bases not matched to a gene. The CDR3 is 15 residues long. CDR3 nucleotide sequence: TGTGCCAGCAGTCATCGGGACAGGGCGGATTCACCCCTCCACTTT. Its translation: CASSHRDRADSPLHF.

This clonotype was seen repeatedly, ten times or more. The rearrangement uses TRBV20-1 and TRBJ1-1; D is unclear. This CDR3 has 13 residues. Trimming cost V 4 bases and J 5 bases, with 14 bases left between them. Germline V gene sequence: CDR1 DFQATT, CDR2 SNEGSKA (reference sequence). The CDR3 protein is CSANDHAETEAFF. The DNA of the CDR3 is TGCAGTGCTAATGATCACGCCGAGACTGAAGCTTTCTTT.

This clonotype was observed a handful of times. This chain uses TRBV7-9 with TRBJ1-2; possibly TRBD1 for D (5 bases). This CDR3 region has 14 residues. Trimming removed 1 base from V and 5 bases from J, with 11 bases in between. Per the germline V gene, CDR1 is SEHNR and CDR2 is FQNEAQ (reference sequence). For the CDR3, the DNA is TGTGCCAGCAGCTTAGAACTTAGGGGATATGGCTACACCTTC. It codes for CASSLELRGYGYTF. Full variable domain (outside the CDR3, taken from reference TRBV7-9 and TRBJ1-2): DTGVSQNPRHKITKRGQNVTFRCDPISEHNRLYWYRQTLGQGPEFLTYFQNEAQLEKSRLLSDRFSAERPKGSFSTLEIQRTEQGDSAMYLCASSLELRGYGYTFGSGTRLTVV.

The chain has TRBV3-1 and TRBJ1-5, with D hard to call. Per germline, CDR1 LGHDT and CDR2 YNNKEL (reference sequence). V was cut by 4 bases and J by 2 bases, with 12 bases left in between. The CDR3 length is 15 residues. CDR3 in DNA: TGTGCCAGCAGCCTGGGAAATTGGGGCAATCAGCCCCAGCATTTT. Protein sequence: CASSLGNWGNQPQHF.

This chain links TRBV19 with TRBJ1-5, with a possible D match to TRBD1 (5 bases). CDR3 length: 14 residues. CDR1 and CDR2 (germline): LNHDA, SQIVND (reference sequence). V shed 3 bases and J shed 2 bases, with 8 bases lying between them. The CDR3 loop reads CASSIVGGNQPQHF. The CDR3 DNA reads TGTGCCAGTAGTATTGTGGGGGGCAATCAGCCCCAGCATTTT. Supplemented by reference TRBV19 and TRBJ1-5, the full variable domain reads DGGITQSPKYLFRKEGQNVTLSCEQNLNHDAMYWYRQDPGQGLRLIYYSQIVNDFQKGDIAEGYSVSREKKESFPLTVTSAQKNPTAFYLCASSIVGGNQPQHFGDGTRLSIL.

This clonotype appeared many times. A read error may account for a junction end that differs from germline. The chain links TRBV28 to TRBJ1-1; possibly TRBD1 for D (6 bases). Per germline, CDR1 MDHEN and CDR2 SYDVKM. The length of the CDR3 is 18 residues. The chain's CDR3 is CASSLTQFLRTVNPEAFF. As DNA, the CDR3 is TGTGCCAGCAGCCTAACACAATTCCTTAGGACAGTGAACCCTGAAGCTTTCTTT.

The chain uses TRBV6-4 and TRBJ2-5, with D unresolved. Germline V gene lookup returns CDR1 MRHNA and CDR2 SNTAGT. The CDR3 totals 15 residues. The V end was cut by 7 bases, the J end by 0 bases, with 15 bases between. The CDR3 spells CASTRPLRYQETQYF. In DNA, the CDR3 is TGTGCCAGCACCCGCCCACTCCGGTACCAAGAGACCCAGTACTTC.

The table lists this clonotype with a few counts. The chain combines TRBV29-1 with TRBJ1-3; the D is unclear. Trimming removed 4 bases at V and 0 bases at J, with 7 bases between. The CDR3 covers 13 residues. Germline lookup yields CDR1 SQVTM and CDR2 ANQGSEA. The CDR3 DNA reads as TGCAGCGTTGGGGCTAACTCTGGAAACACCATATATTTT. Translation gives CSVGANSGNTIYF. The full variable domain, with the rest looked up from reference TRBV29-1 and TRBJ1-3, is SAVISQKPSRDICQRGTSLTIQCQVDSQVTMMFWYRQQPGQSLTLIATANQGSEATYESGFVIDKFPISRPNLTFSTLTVSNMSPEDSSIYLCSVGANSGNTIYFGEGSWLTVV.

The chain joins TRBV5-1 to TRBJ2-1, with 10 nucleotides matching TRBD2. CDR3 length equals 16 residues. Germline values: CDR1 SGHRS, CDR2 YFSETQ. V lost 4 bases to trimming and J lost 5 bases; unmatched junction nucleotides: 9. This CDR3 is CASSPNSGRPNNEQFF. For the CDR3, the DNA is TGCGCCAGCAGCCCAAATAGCGGGAGGCCCAACAATGAGCAGTTCTTC.

This clonotype was counted a few times. The rearrangement links TRBV28 to TRBJ1-2; D is possibly TRBD1 (5 bases). V lost 8 bases, J lost 8 bases, and 15 bases lay in between. The CDR3 loop spans 12 amino acids. CDR1 MDHEN and CDR2 SYDVKM come from the germline V gene. CDR3 bases: TGTGCCAGCGGCGGGACCTTTGGGGGCTACACCTTC. Amino acid sequence: CASGGTFGGYTF.

As regards this clonotype: A much larger clone lies a single base off, so this may be a read error. The chain links TRBV20-1 to TRBJ2-5, with TRBD2 matching over 9 bases. J gave up 5 bases and V 0 bases, and 10 bases lay outside the gene matches. From germline, CDR1 is DFQATT and CDR2 SNEGSKA (reference sequence). The length of the CDR3 is 16 residues. The CDR3 coding sequence is TGCAGTGCTAGAGAAGCGGGGGGAAGTGGCTCGGAGACCCAGTACTTC. It is translated as CSAREAGGSGSETQYF.

In this sample, this clonotype turned up a few times. The chain is built from TRBV12-5 and TRBJ2-3, with a weak D call TRBD1 (6 bases). Germline V gives CDR1 LGHNT, CDR2 FRNRAP. This CDR3 comprises 15 residues. V was trimmed by 3 bases and J by 4 bases, leaving 14 bases between them. The DNA of the CDR3 is TGTGCTAGTGGTTTCTCAACAGGGTGGGCAGATACGCAGTATTTT. Encoded protein: CASGFSTGWADTQYF.

This clonotype was recorded a few times. The V gene is TRBV7-9, the J gene TRBJ2-3; 7 nucleotides agree with TRBD2. CDR3 length: 15 amino acids. Per the germline V gene, CDR1 is SEHNR and CDR2 is FQNEAQ (reference sequence). The ends lost 5 bases at V and 1 base at J; junction bases unmatched: 6. CDR3 in DNA: TGTGCCAGCAGCACAGAACTAGCGCGCACAGATACGCAGTATTTT. This translates into CASSTELARTDTQYF.